Here is one TCR beta chain with its context. Antigen: not known. V lost 2 bases and J lost 6, with 11 bases in between. This CDR3 is 14 amino acids long. Germline-derived CDR1 and CDR2 are MNHNY and SVGAGI (reference sequence). This sample was taken from a study of T-cell memory formation after mild COVID-19. Study conclusions and caveats: That cross-reactive memory joined was suggested by some responding clones appearing in pre-infection memory. Clones that contracted clustered mainly in CM and EM if CD4+ and in EMRA if CD8+.

TCRdb recomputed calls from the 5' RACE reads with MiXCR, one row per CDR3 protein. Of 580,000 or so distinct CDR3 sequences listed, roughly a sixth are singletons. Sequenced sample: PBMCs or a T cell subset sorted from them (not recorded which). The receptor was isolated from an adult woman who had mild COVID-19 (a few samples of this study predate the infection). Cell type and time point are not known. The genes are TRBV6-6 and TRBJ2-1; tentative D call: TRBD1 (5 bases). CDR3 DNA: TGTGCCAGCAGTTACCGGCAGGGTGGCAATGAGCAGTTCTTC. This gives the protein CASSYRQGGNEQFF.